This TCR beta chain was sequenced for a study of CD8+ T cells in alopecia areata. V was trimmed by 7 bases and J by 4 bases, leaving 17 bases between them. The germline V gene has CDR1 SQVTM and CDR2 ANQGSEA. The CDR3 is 13 residues long. Once RNA had been extracted, it was reverse transcribed into cDNA to act as the sequencing template. The method was immunoSEQ multiplex PCR; TCRdb's version includes in-frame clones alone and lacks a portion of them. Here the sample spans some 190,000 clones, 64% being singletons. The treatment was: oral pan-JAK inhibitor, 5-10 mg twice daily. V is TRBV29-1 and J is TRBJ2-7, with D perhaps matching TRBD2 (5 bases). The source of this sequence is a human donor with alopecia areata. The sample consisted of CD4+ T cells sorted from blood, taken between weeks 47 and 50, from a patient treated with tofacitinib. The chain's CDR3 is CSAERSGGYEQYF. The CDR3, as DNA: TGCAGCGCCGAACGATCTGGAGGTTACGAGCAGTACTTC.